The sequence of this TCR beta chain was determined in a study of cytomegalovirus exposure and HLA in healthy donors. This clone has a handful of counts. Its antigen is unknown. Study results and limitations: One later analysis, an examination of the 120 or so validation repertoires, found that first-cohort TCR clusters tended to co-occur in them. The study designated 164 TCR beta chains cytomegalovirus-associated. While the bulk of TCR sequences proved rare, some public TCRs turned up in many donors.

Profiled with immunoSEQ multiplex PCR; TCRdb holds only in-frame clones, not every one. The sample has around 150,000 clones; approximately 86% are singletons. The specimen sequenced was PBMCs. The receptor's source is a woman aged 18 to 35 in good health and CMV-seronegative.

This CDR3 reads CASSDSAEGGYGYTF. CDR3 coding DNA: TGTGCCAGCAGTGACTCGGCGGAGGGTGGTTATGGCTACACCTTC. This sequence joins TRBV6-4 and TRBJ1-2; D gene ambiguous. The V end lost 0 bases, the J end lost 5 bases, and 13 bases lay between the germline ends. Germline V gene lookup returns CDR1 MRHNA and CDR2 SNTAGT. CDR3 length equals 15 residues.